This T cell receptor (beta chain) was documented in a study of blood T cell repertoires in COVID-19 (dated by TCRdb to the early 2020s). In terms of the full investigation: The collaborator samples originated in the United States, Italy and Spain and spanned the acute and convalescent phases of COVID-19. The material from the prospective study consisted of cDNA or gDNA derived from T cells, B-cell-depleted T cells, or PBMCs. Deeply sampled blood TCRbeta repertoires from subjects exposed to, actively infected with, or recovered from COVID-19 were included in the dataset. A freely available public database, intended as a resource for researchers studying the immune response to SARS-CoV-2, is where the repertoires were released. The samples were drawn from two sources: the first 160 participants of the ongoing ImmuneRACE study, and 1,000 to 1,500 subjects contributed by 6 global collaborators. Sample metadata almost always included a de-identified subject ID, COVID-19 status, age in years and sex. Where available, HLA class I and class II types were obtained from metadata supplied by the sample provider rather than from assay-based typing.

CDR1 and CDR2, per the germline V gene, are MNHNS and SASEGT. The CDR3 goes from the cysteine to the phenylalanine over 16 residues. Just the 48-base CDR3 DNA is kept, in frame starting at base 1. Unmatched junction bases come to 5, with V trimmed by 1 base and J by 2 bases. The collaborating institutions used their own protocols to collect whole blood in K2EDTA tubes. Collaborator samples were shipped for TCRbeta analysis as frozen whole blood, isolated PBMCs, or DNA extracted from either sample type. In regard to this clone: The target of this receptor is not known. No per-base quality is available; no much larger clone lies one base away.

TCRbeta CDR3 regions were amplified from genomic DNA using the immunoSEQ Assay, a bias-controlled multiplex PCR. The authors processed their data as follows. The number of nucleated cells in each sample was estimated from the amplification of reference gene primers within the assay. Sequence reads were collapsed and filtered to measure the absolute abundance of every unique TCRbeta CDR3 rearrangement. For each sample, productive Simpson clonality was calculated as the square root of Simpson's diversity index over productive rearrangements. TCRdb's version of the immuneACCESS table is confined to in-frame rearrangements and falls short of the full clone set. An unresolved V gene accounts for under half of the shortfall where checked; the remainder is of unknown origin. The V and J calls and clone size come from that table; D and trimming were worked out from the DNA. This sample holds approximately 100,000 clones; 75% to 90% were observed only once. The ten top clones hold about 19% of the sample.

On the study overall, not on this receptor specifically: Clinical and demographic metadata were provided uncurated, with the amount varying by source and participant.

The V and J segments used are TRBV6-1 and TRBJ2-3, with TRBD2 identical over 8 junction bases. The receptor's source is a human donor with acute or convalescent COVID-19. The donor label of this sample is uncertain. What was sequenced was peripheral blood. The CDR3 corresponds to CASSEGAGVNTDTQYF. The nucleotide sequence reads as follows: TGTGCCAGCAGTGAAGGAGCGGGAGTAAACACAGATACGCAGTATTTT.